This T cell receptor (beta chain) was retrieved from a study of T cells in women clearing cervical HPV infection. Trimming left V 4 bases short and J 6 bases short, with 17 bases between. The CDR3 has 16 amino acids. CDR1 and CDR2 (germline): KGHDR, SFDVKD. Profiled with immunoSEQ multiplex PCR; TCRdb holds only in-frame clones, not every one. The sample holds roughly 15,000 clones. To note about this clone: Read coverage stops 3 residues before the CDR3 terminus; the germline J gene supplies the remainder.

V is TRBV24-1 and J is TRBJ2-2; TRBD2 is a possible D gene (6 bases). Sequencing was carried out using blood buffy coat. This TCR was recovered from a woman aged 18-69 years with a cervical HPV16 infection that either progressed to CIN3+ or cleared (not recorded which). The CDR3 DNA, read in part, is TGTGCCACCAGTGAATTCGGGGGAAAATGGTCCGGGGAG. Encoded protein: CATSEFGGKWSGE. The entire CDR3 is CATSEFGGKWSGELFF.